This TCR beta chain comes out of a study of T cells in Graves' hyperthyroidism and ophthalmopathy. Study-wide points: The model foresaw ophthalmopathy a median roughly 6.6 months prior to onset. Most expanded thyroid clonotypes above 0.001 recurred in blood.

Newly diagnosed patients aged 18 to 65 had hyperthyroidism of under 2 months' duration. RNA transcripts served as the template for amplifying TCR beta CDR3 regions. The HTBI primer set drove a first-round RT-PCR of the TCR CDR3. Each CDR3 protein is one row after TCRdb ran MiXCR on the multiplex PCR reads. The table lists about 400,000 distinct CDR3 sequences, more than 13% of them singletons. Germline lookup yields CDR1 SGHRS and CDR2 YFSETQ. The length of the CDR3 is 14 residues. Trimming removed 0 bases from V and 1 base from J, with 4 bases in between. Notes on this clonotype: Its target is unknown.

The receptor's source is a woman under 40 with Graves' hyperthyroidism. The chain uses TRBV5-1 and TRBJ2-2; D not certain. Sequencing was performed on blood. The DNA of the CDR3 is TGCGCCAGCAGCTTGGAGCGGAACACCGGGGAGCTGTTTTTT. Its protein is CASSLERNTGELFF.